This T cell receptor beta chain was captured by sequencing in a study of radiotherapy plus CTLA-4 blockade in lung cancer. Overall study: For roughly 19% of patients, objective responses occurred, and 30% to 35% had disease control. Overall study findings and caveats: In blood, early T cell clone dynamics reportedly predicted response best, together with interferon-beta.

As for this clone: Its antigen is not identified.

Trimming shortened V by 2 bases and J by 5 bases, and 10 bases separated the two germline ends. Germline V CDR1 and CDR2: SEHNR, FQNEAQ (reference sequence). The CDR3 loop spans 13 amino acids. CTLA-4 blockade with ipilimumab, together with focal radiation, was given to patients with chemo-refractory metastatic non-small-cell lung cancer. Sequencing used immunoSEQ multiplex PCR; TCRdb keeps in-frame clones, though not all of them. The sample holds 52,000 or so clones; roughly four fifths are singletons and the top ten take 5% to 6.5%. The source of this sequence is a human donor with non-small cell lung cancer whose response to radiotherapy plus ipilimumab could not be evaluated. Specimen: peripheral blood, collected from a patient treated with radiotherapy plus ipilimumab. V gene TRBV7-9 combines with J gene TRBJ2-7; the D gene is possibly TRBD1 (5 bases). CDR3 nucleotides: TGTGCCAGCAGCTTACTTCAGGGTGACGAGCAGTACTTC. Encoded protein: CASSLLQGDEQYF. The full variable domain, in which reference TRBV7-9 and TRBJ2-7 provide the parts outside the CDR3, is DTGVSQNPRHKITKRGQNVTFRCDPISEHNRLYWYRQTLGQGPEFLTYFQNEAQLEKSRLLSDRFSAERPKGSFSTLEIQRTEQGDSAMYLCASSLLQGDEQYFGPGTRLTVT.